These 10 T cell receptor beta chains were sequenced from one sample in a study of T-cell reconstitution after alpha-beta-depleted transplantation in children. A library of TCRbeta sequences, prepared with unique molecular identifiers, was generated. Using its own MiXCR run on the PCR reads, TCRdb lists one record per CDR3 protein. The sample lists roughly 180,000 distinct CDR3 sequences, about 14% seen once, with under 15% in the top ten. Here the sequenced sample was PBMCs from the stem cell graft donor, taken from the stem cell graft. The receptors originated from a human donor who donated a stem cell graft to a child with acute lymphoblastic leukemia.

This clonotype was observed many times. This chain's CDR3 is CSAGGSGVYEQYF. CDR3 nucleotide sequence: TGCAGTGCCGGCGGGAGCGGGGTATACGAGCAGTACTTC. The chain links TRBV20-1 to TRBJ2-7, with 7 bases that match TRBD2. Germline CDR1 is DFQATT and CDR2 is SNEGSKA (reference sequence). The CDR3 consists of 13 residues. Losses at the gene ends were 6 bases for V and 4 bases for J; bases not matched to a gene: 9.

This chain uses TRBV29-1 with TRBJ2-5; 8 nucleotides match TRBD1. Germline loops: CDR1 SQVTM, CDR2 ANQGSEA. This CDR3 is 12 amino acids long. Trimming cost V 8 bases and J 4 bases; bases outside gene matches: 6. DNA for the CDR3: TGCAGCACCCCCGACAGGGGAGAGACCCAGTACTTC. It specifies CSTPDRGETQYF.

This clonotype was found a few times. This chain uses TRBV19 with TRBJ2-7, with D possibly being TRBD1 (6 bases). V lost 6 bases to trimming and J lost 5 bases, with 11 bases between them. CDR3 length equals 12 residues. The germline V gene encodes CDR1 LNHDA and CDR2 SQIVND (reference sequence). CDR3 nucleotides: TGTGCCAGTAGAGACAGGTACGACGAGCAGTACTTC. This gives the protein CASRDRYDEQYF.

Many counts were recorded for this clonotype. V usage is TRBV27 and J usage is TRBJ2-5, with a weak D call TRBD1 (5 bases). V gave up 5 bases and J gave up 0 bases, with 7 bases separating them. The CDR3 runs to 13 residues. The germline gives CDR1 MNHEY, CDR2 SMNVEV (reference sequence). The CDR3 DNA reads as TGTGCCAGCAGTGACAGTTACCAAGAGACCCAGTACTTC. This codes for CASSDSYQETQYF.

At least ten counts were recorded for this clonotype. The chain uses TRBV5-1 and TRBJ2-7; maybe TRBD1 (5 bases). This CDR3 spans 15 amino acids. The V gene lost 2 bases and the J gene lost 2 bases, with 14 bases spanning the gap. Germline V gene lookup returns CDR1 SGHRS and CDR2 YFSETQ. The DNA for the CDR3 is TGCGCCAGCAGCTTAACAGGAACTCGTACCTACGAGCAGTACTTC. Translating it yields CASSLTGTRTYEQYF.

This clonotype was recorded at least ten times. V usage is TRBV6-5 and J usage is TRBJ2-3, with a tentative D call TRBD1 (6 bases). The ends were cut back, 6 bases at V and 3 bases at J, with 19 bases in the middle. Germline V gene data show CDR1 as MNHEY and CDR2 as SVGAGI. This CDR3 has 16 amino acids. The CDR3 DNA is TGTGCCAGCAGACCCGGTGGGACAAGCGAGACAGATACGCAGTATTTT. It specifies CASRPGGTSETDTQYF.

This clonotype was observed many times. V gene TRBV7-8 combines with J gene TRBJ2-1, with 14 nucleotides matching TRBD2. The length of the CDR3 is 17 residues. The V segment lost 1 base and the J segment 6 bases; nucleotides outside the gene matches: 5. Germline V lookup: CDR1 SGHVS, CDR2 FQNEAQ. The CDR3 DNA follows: TGTGCCAGCAGCTTAGAAGTTGGGACTAGCGGGAGCAATGAGCAGTTCTTC. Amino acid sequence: CASSLEVGTSGSNEQFF.

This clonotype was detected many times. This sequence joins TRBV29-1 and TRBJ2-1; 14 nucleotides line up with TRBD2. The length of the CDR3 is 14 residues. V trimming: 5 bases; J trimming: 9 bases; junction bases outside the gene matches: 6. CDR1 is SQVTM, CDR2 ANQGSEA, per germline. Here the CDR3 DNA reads TGCAGCGTTCAGACTAGCGGGAGGGGAGGTGAGCAGTTCTTC. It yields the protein CSVQTSGRGGEQFF.

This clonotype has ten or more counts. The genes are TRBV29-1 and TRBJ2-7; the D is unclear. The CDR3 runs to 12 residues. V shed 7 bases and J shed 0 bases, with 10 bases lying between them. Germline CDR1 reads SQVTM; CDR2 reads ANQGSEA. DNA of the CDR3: TGCAGCGGGGCAGCGAGCTCCTACGAGCAGTACTTC. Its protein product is CSGAASSYEQYF.

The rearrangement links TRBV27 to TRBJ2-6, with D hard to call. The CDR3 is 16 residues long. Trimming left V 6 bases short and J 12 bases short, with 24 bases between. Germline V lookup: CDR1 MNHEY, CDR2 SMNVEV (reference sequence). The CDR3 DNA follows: TGTGCCAGCAGCTTAGTTACAAGGGCCCCCGAGGTCGTCCTGACTTTC. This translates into CASSLVTRAPEVVLTF.